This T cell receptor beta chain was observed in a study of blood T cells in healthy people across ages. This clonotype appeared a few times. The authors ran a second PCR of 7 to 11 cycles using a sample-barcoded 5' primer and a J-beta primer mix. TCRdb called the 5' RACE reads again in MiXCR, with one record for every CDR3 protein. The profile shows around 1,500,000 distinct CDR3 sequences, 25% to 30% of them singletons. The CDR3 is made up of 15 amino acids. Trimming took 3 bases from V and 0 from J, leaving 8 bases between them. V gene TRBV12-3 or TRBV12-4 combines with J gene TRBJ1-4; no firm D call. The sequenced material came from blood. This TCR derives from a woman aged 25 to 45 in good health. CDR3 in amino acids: CASSFYTATNEKLFF. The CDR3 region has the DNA TGTGCCAGCAGTTTTTACACAGCAACTAATGAAAAACTGTTTTTT.